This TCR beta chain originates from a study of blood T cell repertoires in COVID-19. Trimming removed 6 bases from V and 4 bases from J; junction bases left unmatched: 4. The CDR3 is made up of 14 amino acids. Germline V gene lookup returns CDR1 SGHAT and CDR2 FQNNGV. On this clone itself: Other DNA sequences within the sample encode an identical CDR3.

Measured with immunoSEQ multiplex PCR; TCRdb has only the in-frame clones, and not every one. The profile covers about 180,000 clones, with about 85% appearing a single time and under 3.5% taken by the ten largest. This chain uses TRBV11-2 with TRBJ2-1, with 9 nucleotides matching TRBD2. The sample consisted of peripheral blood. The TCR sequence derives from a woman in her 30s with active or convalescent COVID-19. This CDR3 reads CASRAGGPYNEQFF. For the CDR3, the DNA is TGTGCCAGCAGGGCGGGAGGGCCTTACAATGAGCAGTTCTTC. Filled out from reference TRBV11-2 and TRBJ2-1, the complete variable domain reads EAGVAQSPRYKIIEKRQSVAFWCNPISGHATLYWYQQILGQGPKLLIQFQNNGVVDDSQLPKDRFSAERLKGVDSTLKIQPAKLEDSAVYLCASRAGGPYNEQFFGPGTRLTVL.